These 23 T cell receptor beta chains came from one sample sequenced in a study of cytomegalovirus exposure and HLA in healthy donors. The assay was immunoSEQ multiplex PCR, and TCRdb's table has in-frame clones only and misses some. The sample yields 55,000 to 70,000 clones, about 91% seen once. The sample comprised PBMCs. The source is a man aged 18 to 30 in good health and CMV-seropositive.

In DNA form, the CDR3 reads TGTGCCAGCAGCTTGTCCCAGGACTCTAATGGCTACACCTTC. Protein: CASSLSQDSNGYTF. The chain combines TRBV5-6 with TRBJ1-2; D remains unclear. This CDR3 region has 14 residues. Germline assignment: CDR1 SGHDT and CDR2 YYEEEE. Trimming cost V 1 base and J 6 bases, with 13 bases left between them.

The rearrangement uses TRBV5-4 and TRBJ2-3; 8 bases agree with TRBD2. The germline V gene has CDR1 SGHNT and CDR2 YYREEE (reference sequence). CDR3 size: 14 residues. V was clipped by 0 bases and J by 4 bases; unmatched bases: 1. The DNA of the CDR3 is TGTGCCAGCAGCTTGGTCGGGAGGGCAGATACGCAGTATTTT. Translated: CASSLVGRADTQYF.

The chain has TRBV9 and TRBJ2-1; 11 bases are a match to TRBD1. Germline assignment: CDR1 SGDLS and CDR2 YYNGEE. The trim removed 4 bases at V and 2 bases at J, leaving 5 bases unmatched. CDR3 length: 16 amino acids. This CDR3 is CASSPRTGGAYNEQFF. The CDR3 bases are TGTGCCAGCAGCCCCCGGACAGGGGGCGCCTACAATGAGCAGTTCTTC. Together with reference TRBV9 and TRBJ2-1, the CDR3 gives the full variable domain: DSGVTQTPKHLITATGQRVTLRCSPRSGDLSVYWYQQSLDQGLQFLIQYYNGEERAKGNILERFSAQQFPDLHSELNLSSLELGDSALYFCASSPRTGGAYNEQFFGPGTRLTVL.

This chain links TRBV7-6 with TRBJ2-1, with a possible D match to TRBD2 (6 bases). The CDR3 runs to 14 residues. Germline loops: CDR1 SGHVS, CDR2 FNYEAQ. With 0 bases removed from V and 9 bases from J, the gap between germline ends came to 12 bases. CDR3 amino acids: CASSLAGGVREQFF. The CDR3 nucleotides read TGTGCCAGCAGCTTAGCGGGAGGTGTGCGTGAGCAGTTCTTC.

V usage is TRBV14 and J usage is TRBJ2-1, with TRBD2 matching over 12 bases. Germline V gene lookup returns CDR1 SGHDN and CDR2 FVKESK. This CDR3 region has 17 residues. The J segment lost 6 bases and the V segment lost 2 bases, leaving 8 bases of the junction unmatched. CDR3 amino acids: CASSQRPGLAGPNEQFF. CDR3 bases: TGTGCCAGCAGCCAACGTCCGGGACTAGCGGGTCCCAATGAGCAGTTCTTC.

The V call is TRBV5-1, the J call TRBJ1-1; 8 bases are a match to TRBD1. Germline V gene lookup returns CDR1 SGHRS and CDR2 YFSETQ. Losses at the gene ends were 4 bases for V and 4 bases for J; bases not matched to a gene: 18. CDR3 length: 18 amino acids. CDR3 nucleotide sequence: TGCGCCAGCAGCAGAAGACAGGGGATGAACCTGGCTGGCACTGAAGCTTTCTTT. Translating gives CASSRRQGMNLAGTEAFF.

V and J are TRBV18 and TRBJ1-2, with 8 positions matching TRBD1. V trimming: 2 bases; J trimming: 5 bases; junction bases outside the gene matches: 7. The CDR3 contains 15 residues. In germline, CDR1 is KGHSH, CDR2 LQKENI. This CDR3 reads CASSPDDRGRYGYTF. The CDR3 DNA reads TGTGCCAGCTCACCAGACGACAGGGGTCGGTATGGCTACACCTTC.

The chain links TRBV30 to TRBJ1-5; D ambiguous. This CDR3 is built from 14 residues. The germline gives CDR1 GTSNPN, CDR2 SVGIG (reference sequence). Trimming shortened V by 3 bases and J by 7 bases, and 16 bases separated the two germline ends. The CDR3 sequence: CAWSLGGFLQPQHF. Written as DNA, the CDR3 is TGTGCCTGGAGCCTGGGAGGGTTTCTCCAGCCCCAGCATTTT.

The gene calls are TRBV5-1 and TRBJ2-6; 7 nucleotides align to TRBD1. The germline CDR1 and CDR2 sequences are SGHRS and YFSETQ. The CDR3 length is 16 residues. V gave up 4 bases and J gave up 0 bases; unmatched junction bases: 4. The CDR3 spells CASSRQGDSGANVLTF. The DNA for the CDR3 is TGCGCCAGCAGCCGACAGGGAGACTCTGGGGCCAACGTCCTGACTTTC.

V gene TRBV5-5 combines with J gene TRBJ1-5; D may be TRBD1 (6 bases). The CDR3 is 13 residues long. Per germline, CDR1 SGHKS and CDR2 YYEKEE (reference sequence). The V end was cut by 2 bases, the J end by 5 bases, with 8 bases between. The CDR3 nucleotides are TGTGCCAGCAGCTTACAGGGAGATCAGCCCCAGCATTTT. Its protein product is CASSLQGDQPQHF. The full variable domain, with the rest looked up from reference TRBV5-5 and TRBJ1-5, is DAGVTQSPTHLIKTRGQQVTLRCSPISGHKSVSWYQQVLGQGPQFIFQYYEKEERGRGNFPDRFSARQFPNYSSELNVNALLLGDSALYLCASSLQGDQPQHFGDGTRLSIL.

This chain connects TRBV7-3 to TRBJ2-2; tentative D call: TRBD1 (6 bases). The V end lost 5 bases, the J end lost 3 bases, and 10 bases lay between the germline ends. This CDR3 is built from 14 residues. CDR1 is SGHTA, CDR2 FQGTGA, per germline. As DNA, the CDR3 is TGTGCCAGCAGCACAGACAGGTACACCGGGGAGCTGTTTTTT. Its translation: CASSTDRYTGELFF.

The gene calls are TRBV12-2 and TRBJ2-7; the D call TRBD2 from the table was never checked on the DNA. TRBV12-2 is classified as a pseudogene. The CDR3 is 21 amino acids. The CDR3 nucleotides are TGTGCAAGTCGCTTGAAGGAAACCGGGACTAGCGGGAATGCCTGCTCCTACGAGCAGTACTTC. Its protein is CASRLKETGTSGNACSYEQYF.

The V call is TRBV28, the J call TRBJ2-7, with TRBD2 matching 7 bases. This CDR3 is built from 14 residues. The junction had 6 bases not matched to a gene; V was cut back by 5 bases and J by 2 bases. Germline values: CDR1 MDHEN, CDR2 SYDVKM. The CDR3 region is CASSPPGRAYEQYF. CDR3 DNA sequence: TGTGCCAGCAGTCCGCCTGGGAGGGCCTACGAGCAGTACTTC.

This chain links TRBV28 with TRBJ1-5, with TRBD1 identical over 8 bases. CDR3 length equals 16 residues. Germline CDR1 is MDHEN and CDR2 is SYDVKM. V gave up 6 bases and J gave up 9 bases; unmatched junction bases: 16. DNA of the CDR3: TGTGCCAGCAGCACACCCCAAGAAACAGGGGGAAGGCCCCAGCATTTT. It codes for CASSTPQETGGRPQHF.

This chain connects TRBV30 to TRBJ1-1; 9 nucleotides line up with TRBD1. CDR1 GTSNPN and CDR2 SVGIG come from the germline V gene (reference sequence). With V trimmed by 2 bases and J by 1 base, 5 bases remained unmatched. The CDR3 contains 15 residues. This CDR3 reads CAWSITGGGNTEAFF. The CDR3 DNA reads TGTGCCTGGAGTATAACAGGGGGCGGGAACACTGAAGCTTTCTTT.

The chain is built from TRBV27 and TRBJ2-1; D possibly corresponds to TRBD2 (5 bases). CDR1 is MNHEY and CDR2 is SMNVEV in the germline V gene (reference sequence). Trimming stripped 4 bases from V and 6 bases from J, with 16 bases between. CDR3 length: 15 residues. The chain's CDR3 is CASSSPTGFGNEQFF. The CDR3, as DNA: TGTGCCAGCAGTTCCCCCACGGGATTCGGCAATGAGCAGTTCTTC.

V and J are TRBV6-6 and TRBJ1-3; 10 bases match TRBD1. V was pared by 6 bases and J by 5 bases, with 4 bases of the junction left unmatched. Germline V gene sequence: CDR1 MNHNY, CDR2 SVGAGI (reference sequence). The CDR3 is 14 residues long. The CDR3 coding sequence is TGTGCCAGCAGACGGGACAGGGGTAGAAACACCATATATTTT. Protein product: CASRRDRGRNTIYF.

This rearrangement joins TRBV30 to TRBJ1-5; D is possibly TRBD1 (6 bases). V lost 1 base and J lost 6, with 16 bases in between. This CDR3 has 15 amino acids. Germline V gene data show CDR1 as GTSNPN and CDR2 as SVGIG (reference sequence). Here the CDR3 reads CAWSGRAGAGQPQHF. In nucleotides, the CDR3 is TGTGCCTGGAGTGGCCGGGCGGGGGCAGGTCAGCCCCAGCATTTT. The full variable domain, with the rest looked up from reference TRBV30 and TRBJ1-5, is SQTIHQWPATLVQPVGSPLSLECTVEGTSNPNLYWYRQAAGRGLQLLFYSVGIGQISSEVPQNLSASRPQDRQFILSSKKLLLSDSGFYLCAWSGRAGAGQPQHFGDGTRLSIL.

CDR3 in DNA: TGCAGCGTTGAACGGGAGGAATCCTACAATGAGCAGTTCTTC. Encoded protein: CSVEREESYNEQFF. The V gene is TRBV29-1, the J gene TRBJ2-1; 7 bases match TRBD2. The CDR3 loop spans 14 amino acids. V lost 2 bases, J lost 1 base, and 2 bases stayed unmatched. The V gene's germline CDR1 is SQVTM and CDR2 ANQGSEA.

Note on this clone: At one end, the junction sequence differs from germline, possibly due to a read error. This chain connects TRBV27 to TRBJ2-5; 8 nucleotides match TRBD1. There are 13 residues in the CDR3. The V gene's germline CDR1 is MNHEY and CDR2 SMNVEV (reference sequence). Here the CDR3 reads CAGRPGQGETQYF. The CDR3 DNA reads TGTGCCGGCAGACCCGGACAGGGAGAGACCCAGTACTTC.

The chain has TRBV5-1 and TRBJ1-1, with 12 nucleotides matching TRBD1. Looked up from germline, CDR1 is SGHRS and CDR2 is YFSETQ. The CDR3 sequence is 13 residues long. V dropped 4 bases and J dropped 6; count of bases not matched to a gene: 1. CDR3 nucleotide sequence: TGCGCCAGCAGCCGGGACAGGGGGCCTGAAGCTTTCTTT. Encoded protein: CASSRDRGPEAFF.

The chain has TRBV13 and TRBJ2-7; tentative D call: TRBD1 (6 bases). V shed 2 bases and J shed 3 bases, with 11 bases lying between them. Germline-derived CDR1 and CDR2 are PRHDT and FYEKMQ (reference sequence). CDR3 length equals 14 residues. CDR3 coding DNA: TGTGCCAGCAGCTTACAGGGGACCCACTACGAGCAGTACTTC. Translating gives CASSLQGTHYEQYF.

This chain links TRBV6-5 with TRBJ2-3; 11 nucleotides align to TRBD2. V was clipped by 2 bases and J by 2 bases; unmatched bases: 3. The CDR3 contains 16 residues. The germline CDR1 and CDR2 sequences are MNHEY and SVGAGI. The CDR3 bases are TGTGCCAGCAGTTACGTAGCGGGAGGGACCACAGATACGCAGTATTTT. Translated, it gives CASSYVAGGTTDTQYF.